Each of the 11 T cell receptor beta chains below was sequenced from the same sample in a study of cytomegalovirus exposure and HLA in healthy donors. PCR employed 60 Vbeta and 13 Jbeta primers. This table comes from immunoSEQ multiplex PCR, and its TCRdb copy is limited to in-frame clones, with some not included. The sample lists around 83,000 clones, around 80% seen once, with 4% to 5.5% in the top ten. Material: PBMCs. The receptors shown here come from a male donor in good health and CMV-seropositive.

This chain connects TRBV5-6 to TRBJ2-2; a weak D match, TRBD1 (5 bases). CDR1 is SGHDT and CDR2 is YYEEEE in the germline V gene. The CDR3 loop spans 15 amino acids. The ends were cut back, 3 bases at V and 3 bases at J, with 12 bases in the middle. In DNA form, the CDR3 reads TGTGCCAGCAGCTCCGTGGGGCGAGACACCGGGGAGCTGTTTTTT. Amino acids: CASSSVGRDTGELFF. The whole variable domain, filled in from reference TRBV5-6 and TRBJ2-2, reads DAGVTQSPTHLIKTRGQQVTLRCSPKSGHDTVSWYQQALGQGPQFIFQYYEEEERQRGNFPDRFSGHQFPNYSSELNVNALLLGDSALYLCASSSVGRDTGELFFGEGSRLTVL.

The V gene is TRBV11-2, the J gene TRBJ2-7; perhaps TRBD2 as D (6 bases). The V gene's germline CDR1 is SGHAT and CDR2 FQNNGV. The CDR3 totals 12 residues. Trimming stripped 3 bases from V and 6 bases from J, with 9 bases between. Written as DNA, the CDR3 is TGTGCCAGCAGCTTTGCGGGACCCGAGCAGTACTTC. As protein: CASSFAGPEQYF.

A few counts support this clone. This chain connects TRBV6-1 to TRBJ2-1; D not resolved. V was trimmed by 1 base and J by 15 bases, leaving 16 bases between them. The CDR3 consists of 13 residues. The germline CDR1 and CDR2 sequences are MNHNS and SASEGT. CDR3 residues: CASSEVPTDSWFF. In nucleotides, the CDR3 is TGTGCCAGCAGTGAAGTGCCGACTGACTCGTGGTTCTTC.

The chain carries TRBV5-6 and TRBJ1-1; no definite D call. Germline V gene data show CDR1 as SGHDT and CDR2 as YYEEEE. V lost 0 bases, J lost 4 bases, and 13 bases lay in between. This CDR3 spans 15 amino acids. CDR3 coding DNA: TGTGCCAGCAGCTTGGCCCGGTGGGAGGTCACTGAAGCTTTCTTT. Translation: CASSLARWEVTEAFF.

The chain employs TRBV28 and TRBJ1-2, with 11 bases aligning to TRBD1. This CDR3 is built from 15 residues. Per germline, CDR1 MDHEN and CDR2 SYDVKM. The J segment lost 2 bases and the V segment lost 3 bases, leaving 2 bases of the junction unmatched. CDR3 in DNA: TGTGCCAGCAGTTTCCGGGACAGGGGGAACTATGGCTACACCTTC. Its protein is CASSFRDRGNYGYTF.

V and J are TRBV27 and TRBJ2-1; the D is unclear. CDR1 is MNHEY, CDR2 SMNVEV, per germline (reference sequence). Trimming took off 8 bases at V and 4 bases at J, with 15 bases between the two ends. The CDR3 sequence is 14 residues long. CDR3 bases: TGTGCCAGCCGATCGGTGGAGCTATACAATGAGCAGTTCTTC. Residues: CASRSVELYNEQFF.

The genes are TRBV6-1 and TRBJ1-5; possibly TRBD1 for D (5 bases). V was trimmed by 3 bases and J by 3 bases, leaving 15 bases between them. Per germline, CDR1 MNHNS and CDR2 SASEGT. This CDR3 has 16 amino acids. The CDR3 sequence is CASSESKDKVNQPQHF. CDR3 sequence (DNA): TGTGCCAGCAGTGAGTCGAAGGACAAGGTCAATCAGCCCCAGCATTTT.

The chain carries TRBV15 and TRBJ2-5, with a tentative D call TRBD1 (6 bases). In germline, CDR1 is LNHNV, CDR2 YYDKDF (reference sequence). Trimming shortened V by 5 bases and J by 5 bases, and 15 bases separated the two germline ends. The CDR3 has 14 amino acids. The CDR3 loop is CATSDTGSSETQYF. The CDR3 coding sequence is TGTGCCACCAGCGACACAGGGAGTTCGGAGACCCAGTACTTC.

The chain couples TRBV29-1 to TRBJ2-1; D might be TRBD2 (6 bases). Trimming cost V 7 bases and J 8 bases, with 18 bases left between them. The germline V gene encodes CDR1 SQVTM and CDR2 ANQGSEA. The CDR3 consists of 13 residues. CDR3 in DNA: TGCAGCGGCCGAGGAGGGCTTATCCATGAGCAGTTCTTC. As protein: CSGRGGLIHEQFF.

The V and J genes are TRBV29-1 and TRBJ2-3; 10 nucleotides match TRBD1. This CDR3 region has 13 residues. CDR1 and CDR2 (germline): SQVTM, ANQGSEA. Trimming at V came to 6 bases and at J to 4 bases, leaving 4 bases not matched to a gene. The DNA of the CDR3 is TGCAGCGTAAGACAGGGGGCATCAGATACGCAGTATTTT. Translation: CSVRQGASDTQYF.

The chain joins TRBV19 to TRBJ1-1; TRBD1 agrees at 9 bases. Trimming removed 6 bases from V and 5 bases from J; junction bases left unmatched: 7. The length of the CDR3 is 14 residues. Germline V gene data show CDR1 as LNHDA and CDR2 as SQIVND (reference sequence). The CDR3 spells CASSPGTGRTEAFF. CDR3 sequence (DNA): TGTGCCAGTAGCCCCGGGACAGGGAGAACTGAAGCTTTCTTT.